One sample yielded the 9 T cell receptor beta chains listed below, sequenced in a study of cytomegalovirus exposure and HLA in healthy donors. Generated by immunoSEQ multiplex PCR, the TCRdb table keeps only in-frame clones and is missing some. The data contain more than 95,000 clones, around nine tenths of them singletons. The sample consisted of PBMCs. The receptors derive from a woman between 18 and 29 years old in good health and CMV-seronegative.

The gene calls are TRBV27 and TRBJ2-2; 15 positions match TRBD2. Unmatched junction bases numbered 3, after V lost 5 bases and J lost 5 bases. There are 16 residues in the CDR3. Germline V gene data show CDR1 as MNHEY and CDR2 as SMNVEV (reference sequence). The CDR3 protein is CASSQGTSGRTGELFF. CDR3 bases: TGTGCCAGCAGTCAAGGGACTAGCGGGAGGACCGGGGAGCTGTTTTTT.

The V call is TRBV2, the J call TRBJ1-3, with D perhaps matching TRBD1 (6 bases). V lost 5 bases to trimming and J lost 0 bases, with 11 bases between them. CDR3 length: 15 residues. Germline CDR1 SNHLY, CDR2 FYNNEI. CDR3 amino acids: CASSLDSSSGNTIYF. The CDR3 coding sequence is TGTGCCAGCAGTTTGGACAGTAGCTCTGGAAACACCATATATTTT.

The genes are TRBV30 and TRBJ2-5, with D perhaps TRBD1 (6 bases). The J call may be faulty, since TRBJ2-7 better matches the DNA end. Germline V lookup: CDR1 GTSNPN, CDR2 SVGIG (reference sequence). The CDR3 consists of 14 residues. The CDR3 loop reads CAWSDTGIYYEQYF. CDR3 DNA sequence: TGTGCCTGGAGTGACACAGGGATTTACTACGAGCAGTACTTC.

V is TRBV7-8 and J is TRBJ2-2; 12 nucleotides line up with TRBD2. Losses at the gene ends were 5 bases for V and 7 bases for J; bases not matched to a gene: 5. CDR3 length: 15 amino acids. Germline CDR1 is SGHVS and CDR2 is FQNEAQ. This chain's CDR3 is CASSRLAGVNGELFF. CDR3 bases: TGTGCCAGCAGCCGACTAGCGGGAGTGAACGGGGAGCTGTTTTTT.

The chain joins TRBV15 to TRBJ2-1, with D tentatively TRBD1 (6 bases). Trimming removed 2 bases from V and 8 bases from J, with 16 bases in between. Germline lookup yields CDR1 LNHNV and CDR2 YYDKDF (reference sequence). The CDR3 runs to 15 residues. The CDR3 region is CATSRPSKPGDEQFF. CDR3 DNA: TGTGCCACCAGCAGACCGTCAAAACCAGGGGATGAGCAGTTCTTC.

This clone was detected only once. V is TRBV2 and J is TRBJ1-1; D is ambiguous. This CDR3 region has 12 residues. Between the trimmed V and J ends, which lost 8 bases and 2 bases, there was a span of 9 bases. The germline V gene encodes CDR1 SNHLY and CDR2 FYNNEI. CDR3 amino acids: CASLFTNTEAFF. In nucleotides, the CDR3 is TGTGCCAGCCTCTTCACTAACACTGAAGCTTTCTTT.

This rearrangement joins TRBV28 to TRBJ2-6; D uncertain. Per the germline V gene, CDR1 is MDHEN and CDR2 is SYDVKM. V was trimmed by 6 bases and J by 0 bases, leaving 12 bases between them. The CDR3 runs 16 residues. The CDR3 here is CASRSSVLSGANVLTF. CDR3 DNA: TGTGCCAGCAGGAGCAGCGTTCTCTCTGGGGCCAACGTCCTGACTTTC.

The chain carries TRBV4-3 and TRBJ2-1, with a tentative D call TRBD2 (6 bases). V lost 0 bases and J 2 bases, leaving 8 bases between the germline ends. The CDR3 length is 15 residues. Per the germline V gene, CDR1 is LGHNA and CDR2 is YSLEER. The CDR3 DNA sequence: TGCGCCAGCAGCCAAGATCCGGGAGCCTACAATGAGCAGTTCTTC. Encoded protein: CASSQDPGAYNEQFF.

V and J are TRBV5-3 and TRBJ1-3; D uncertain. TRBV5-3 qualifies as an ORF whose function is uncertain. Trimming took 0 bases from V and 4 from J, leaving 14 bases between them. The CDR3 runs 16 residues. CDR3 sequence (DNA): TGTGCCAGAAGCTTGGTTGAGGCGAGAAGGGGAAACACCATATATTTT. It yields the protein CARSLVEARRGNTIYF.